This passage covers 7 T cell receptor beta chains from one sample sequenced in a study of blood T cell repertoires in COVID-19 (dated by TCRdb to 2018 to 2021). Library preparation was by the immunoSEQ multiplex PCR assay. Sourced from immuneACCESS, this table was stored by TCRdb with only in-frame sequences that have V and J called. A share of the clones is absent; for the studies checked, an unresolved V gene accounts for under half, and the remainder has no known explanation. This sample lists 70,000 to 95,000 clones; almost 90% were detected once. The ten most abundant clones make up 7.5% to 9.5% of the sample. The sequenced sample consisted of peripheral blood. These receptors were taken from a woman in her 70s with acute or convalescent COVID-19.

This clone was observed a single time. J is TRBJ2-7 and V is TRBV4-1; the D gene is possibly TRBD1 (5 bases). CDR3 length: 15 residues. In germline, CDR1 is MGHRA, CDR2 YSYEKL. The V and J ends lost 1 base and 3 bases respectively, with 13 bases between them. The CDR3 protein is CASSQGTPLIYEQYF. CDR3 bases: TGCGCCAGCAGCCAAGGGACACCACTGATCTACGAGCAGTACTTC.

This clone was detected once. The rearrangement uses TRBV5-1 and TRBJ2-3; 11 bases map to TRBD2. Germline CDR1 and CDR2: SGHRS and YFSETQ. V was clipped by 1 base and J by 2 bases; unmatched bases: 3. This CDR3 comprises 16 residues. The DNA of the CDR3 is TGCGCCAGCAGCTTGCCACTAGCGGGGGTCACAGATACGCAGTATTTT. This sequence encodes CASSLPLAGVTDTQYF.

This clone has a count of ten or more. The J gene is TRBJ1-1, the V gene TRBV7-3; D might be TRBD1 (5 bases). Per the germline V gene, CDR1 is SGHTA and CDR2 is FQGTGA. V lost 5 bases and J lost 1, with 14 bases in between. This CDR3 is built from 15 residues. The CDR3 loop is CASSRTNGQNTEAFF. The CDR3 coding sequence is TGTGCCAGCAGCCGCACTAATGGACAGAACACTGAAGCTTTCTTT.

This clone has a single count. This sequence joins TRBV15 and TRBJ2-2; tentative D call: TRBD2 (5 bases). The CDR3 runs to 15 residues. Trimming stripped 4 bases from V and 0 bases from J, with 9 bases between. Germline lookup yields CDR1 LNHNV and CDR2 YYDKDF (reference sequence). In DNA, the CDR3 is TGTGCCACCAGCAAACGAGCGGCGAACACCGGGGAGCTGTTTTTT. Protein sequence: CATSKRAANTGELFF.

The chain couples TRBV9 to TRBJ2-3; 15 bases fit TRBD2. Unmatched junction bases numbered 12, after V lost 0 bases and J lost 7 bases. The germline V gene has CDR1 SGDLS and CDR2 YYNGEE. The CDR3 consists of 19 residues. CDR3 loop: CASSVDRAEGTSGGHTQYF. CDR3 nucleotides: TGTGCCAGCAGCGTAGATAGAGCTGAGGGGACTAGCGGGGGGCATACGCAGTATTTT.

The CDR3 loop reads CASREGATTDTQYF. The DNA for the CDR3 is TGTGCCAGTCGGGAGGGCGCCACCACAGATACGCAGTATTTT. V is TRBV6-5 and J is TRBJ2-3; 8 positions match TRBD2. CDR1 is MNHEY, CDR2 SVGAGI, per germline. CDR3 length: 14 amino acids. J was trimmed by 2 bases and V by 9 bases; bases with no gene match: 7.

The chain uses TRBV14 and TRBJ2-7; 7 bases match TRBD1. Per germline, CDR1 SGHDN and CDR2 FVKESK. With 5 bases clipped from V and 3 bases from J, the junction kept 13 bases outside the gene matches. CDR3 length: 16 residues. Here the CDR3 reads CASSSFTGAPLYEQYF. CDR3 coding DNA: TGTGCCAGCAGCAGTTTTACAGGGGCACCCCTCTACGAGCAGTACTTC.